The 19 T cell receptor beta chains in this list originate from one sample, sequenced in a study of blood T cell repertoires in COVID-19 (dated by TCRdb to about 2020). The library was generated by the immunoSEQ multiplex PCR assay. TCRdb holds this immuneACCESS table with in-frame rearrangements only. Some clones are missing; in checked studies, unresolved V genes explain under half, and the rest has no known cause. In this sample the table shows about 190,000 clones, 84% of which occur a single time. The top ten clones comprise more than 4.5% of the sample. The sequencing input was peripheral blood. The receptors here all came from a woman in her 70s with active or convalescent COVID-19.

The chain has TRBV2 and TRBJ2-1; 9 bases line up with TRBD2. Trimming at V came to 6 bases and at J to 4 bases, leaving 4 bases not matched to a gene. Germline V CDR1 and CDR2: SNHLY, FYNNEI. The CDR3 runs to 14 residues. The CDR3 region is CASSPSGVYNEQFF. The CDR3 nucleotides read TGTGCCAGCAGCCCTAGCGGGGTATACAATGAGCAGTTCTTC.

This clone has more than one count but fewer than ten. CDR3 nucleotide sequence: TGTGCCAGCAGCCCCCAGGTTGGGGGAGGTTCCTACAATGAGCAGTTCTTC. It specifies CASSPQVGGGSYNEQFF. The chain carries TRBV9 and TRBJ2-1; D perhaps matches TRBD2 (6 bases). This CDR3 comprises 17 residues. The V gene lost 4 bases and the J gene lost 1 base, with 18 bases spanning the gap. The germline gives CDR1 SGDLS, CDR2 YYNGEE.

This rearrangement joins TRBV7-9 to TRBJ2-7, with a possible D match to TRBD2 (5 bases). This CDR3 region has 14 residues. Per germline, CDR1 SEHNR and CDR2 FQNEAQ (reference sequence). The V gene lost 5 bases and the J gene lost 2 bases, with 13 bases spanning the gap. CDR3 region: CASSPRTAAYEQYF. Written as DNA, the CDR3 is TGTGCCAGCAGCCCCCGGACTGCCGCCTACGAGCAGTACTTC.

CDR3 residues: CASSEMGTGNYGYTF. The CDR3, as DNA: TGTGCCAGCAGTGAAATGGGAACAGGGAACTATGGCTACACCTTC. V is TRBV6-1 and J is TRBJ1-2, with D maybe TRBD1 (6 bases). Germline lookup yields CDR1 MNHNS and CDR2 SASEGT. V was shortened by 2 bases and J by 2 bases, with 12 bases between the two germline ends. The CDR3 spans 15 residues.

The V call is TRBV7-6, the J call TRBJ1-3; 7 bases agree with TRBD1. Germline V lookup: CDR1 SGHVS, CDR2 FNYEAQ. The CDR3 is 17 amino acids. J lost 0 bases, V lost 1 base, and 6 bases had no gene match. CDR3 DNA: TGTGCCAGCAGCTTAGGTGGGACAGTAAGCTCTGGAAACACCATATATTTT. Translated, it gives CASSLGGTVSSGNTIYF.

The CDR3 sequence: CASSLDAATGTEAFF. The CDR3 nucleotides read TGTGCCAGCAGCTTGGATGCGGCGACGGGCACTGAAGCTTTCTTT. The V gene is TRBV5-6, the J gene TRBJ1-1, with no clear D. This CDR3 has 15 residues. Trimming left V 0 bases short and J 4 bases short, with 13 bases between. From germline, CDR1 is SGHDT and CDR2 YYEEEE.

The rearrangement uses TRBV7-3 and TRBJ2-1; D might be TRBD1 (6 bases). V lost 0 bases and J lost 8, with 17 bases in between. The CDR3 has 16 amino acids. Germline CDR1 reads SGHTA; CDR2 reads FQGTGA. CDR3 residues: CASSLTGAGDGYEQFF. The CDR3 region has the DNA TGTGCCAGCAGCTTAACCGGGGCAGGGGATGGGTATGAGCAGTTCTTC.

The chain uses TRBV18 and TRBJ2-7; possible D gene TRBD2, 6 bases. Germline-derived CDR1 and CDR2 are KGHSH and LQKENI. The CDR3 loop spans 14 amino acids. The V and J ends lost 5 bases and 7 bases respectively, with 18 bases between them. CDR3 sequence reads: CASSSRRAFGEQYF. CDR3 nucleotides: TGTGCCAGCTCAAGCCGGAGGGCCTTTGGGGAGCAGTACTTC. Complete variable domain (other parts from reference TRBV18 and TRBJ2-7): NAGVMQNPRHLVRRRGQEARLRCSPMKGHSHVYWYRQLPEEGLKFMVYLQKENIIDESGMPKERFSAEFPKEGPSILRIQQVVRGDSAAYFCASSSRRAFGEQYFGPGTRLTVT.

This clone was counted between two and nine times. The V gene is TRBV7-8, the J gene TRBJ2-7, with 9 bases matching TRBD1. Germline V lookup: CDR1 SGHVS, CDR2 FQNEAQ. The CDR3 sequence is 15 residues long. V was pared by 4 bases and J by 6 bases, with 10 bases of the junction left unmatched. The CDR3 protein is CASSSPTGQGAEQYF. CDR3 DNA sequence: TGTGCCAGCAGCTCCCCTACGGGACAGGGTGCCGAGCAGTACTTC.

This clone has a handful of counts. The chain has TRBV2 and TRBJ1-4; 7 bases are a match to TRBD1. Germline CDR1 SNHLY, CDR2 FYNNEI. This CDR3 spans 15 amino acids. J lost 7 bases, V lost 8 bases, and 13 bases had no gene match. CDR3 region: CASQRQGNSGEKLFF. The DNA for the CDR3 is TGTGCCAGCCAGCGACAGGGTAATTCGGGTGAAAAACTGTTTTTT.

This chain links TRBV28 with TRBJ2-1; perhaps TRBD2 as D (6 bases). The germline gives CDR1 MDHEN, CDR2 SYDVKM. Trimming took off 6 bases at V and 7 bases at J, with 16 bases between the two ends. The CDR3 runs to 14 residues. CDR3 nucleotide sequence: TGTGCCAGCAGCTCCTTAGCGGATCAGAATGAGCAGTTCTTC. It codes for CASSSLADQNEQFF.

This chain joins TRBV10-3 and TRBJ2-5; 8 bases are a match to TRBD1. CDR1 ENHRY and CDR2 SYGVKD come from the germline V gene. After removal of 2 bases from V and 2 bases from J, the junction contained 7 bases not matched to a gene. The CDR3 consists of 16 residues. As DNA, the CDR3 is TGTGCCATCAGTGAGGCGACAGGGGCCGCACAAGAGACCCAGTACTTC. It specifies CAISEATGAAQETQYF.

This chain links TRBV9 with TRBJ2-3, with 8 bases lining up with TRBD2. V was pared by 5 bases and J by 3 bases, with 14 bases of the junction left unmatched. Germline V gene sequence: CDR1 SGDLS, CDR2 YYNGEE. The CDR3 runs to 17 residues. The CDR3, as DNA: TGTGCCAGCAGAGAGGGGACCGGGACTAGGCCAACAGATACGCAGTATTTT. As protein: CASREGTGTRPTDTQYF. The full variable domain, rest sourced from reference TRBV9 and TRBJ2-3, is DSGVTQTPKHLITATGQRVTLRCSPRSGDLSVYWYQQSLDQGLQFLIQYYNGEERAKGNILERFSAQQFPDLHSELNLSSLELGDSALYFCASREGTGTRPTDTQYFGPGTRLTVL.

V and J are TRBV6-6 and TRBJ2-5; 10 nucleotides line up with TRBD1. The germline V gene has CDR1 MNHNY and CDR2 SVGAGI (reference sequence). The V gene end was trimmed by 5 bases and the J gene end by 4 bases; junction bases not matched to a gene: 13. The CDR3 is made up of 17 amino acids. The CDR3 sequence is CASSRSRDRGDGETQYF. The CDR3 region has the DNA TGTGCCAGCAGTCGTTCTCGGGACAGGGGCGATGGAGAGACCCAGTACTTC.

The chain uses TRBV27 and TRBJ1-5; unclear D gene. V was shortened by 6 bases and J by 3 bases, with 12 bases between the two germline ends. The CDR3 runs to 14 residues. Germline V gene sequence: CDR1 MNHEY, CDR2 SMNVEV (reference sequence). The CDR3 spells CASRRSNNNQPQHF. The DNA for the CDR3 is TGTGCCAGCAGAAGGAGTAACAACAATCAGCCCCAGCATTTT.

V and J are TRBV7-2 and TRBJ2-7, with 8 positions matching TRBD1. Per the germline V gene, CDR1 is SGHTA and CDR2 is FQGNSA. The CDR3 contains 15 residues. J lost 3 bases, V lost 0 bases, and 4 bases had no gene match. This CDR3 is CASSLASGGYYEQYF. The DNA of the CDR3 is TGTGCCAGCAGCTTAGCTTCAGGGGGCTACTACGAGCAGTACTTC.

The chain couples TRBV5-1 to TRBJ2-2, with 8 bases matching TRBD2. V shed 0 bases, J shed 7 bases, and the junction held 11 bases outside the gene matches. The CDR3 sequence is 17 residues long. Germline lookup yields CDR1 SGHRS and CDR2 YFSETQ. The CDR3 region has the DNA TGCGCCAGCAGCTTGGTTCCGGCTAGCGGGTATAACGGGGAGCTGTTTTTT. It yields the protein CASSLVPASGYNGELFF.

The chain uses TRBV7-6 and TRBJ2-1; D may be TRBD2 (5 bases). This CDR3 comprises 15 residues. Germline lookup yields CDR1 SGHVS and CDR2 FNYEAQ. Trimming pared 3 bases from V and 4 bases from J, leaving 13 bases between. The CDR3 coding sequence is TGTGCCAGCAGCTTCCTACTAGGATTATACAATGAGCAGTTCTTC. Translating gives CASSFLLGLYNEQFF.

This chain uses TRBV7-2 with TRBJ1-2; 10 nucleotides align to TRBD1. CDR1 SGHTA and CDR2 FQGNSA come from the germline V gene. The V segment lost 5 bases and the J segment 2 bases; nucleotides outside the gene matches: 11. This CDR3 region has 17 residues. As DNA, the CDR3 is TGTGCCAGCAGCGCCAGGGACAGGGGCGGACGGAACTATGGCTACACCTTC. This codes for CASSARDRGGRNYGYTF.